By sample share, the clone carrying this T cell receptor (beta chain) is medium-sized. No antigen is known for it. As for time point: sample taken at primary tumor resection. A total of under 80 untreated early-stage non-small cell lung cancer patients served as donors. TCRs were sequenced from unsorted whole RNA of tumor, nontumor lung or PBMC. These data are taken from a study of spatial heterogeneity in lung cancer. Study overall: Raw reads showed each unique TCR and UMI combination turning up more than ten times on average.

A single record per CDR3 protein comes from TCRdb applying MiXCR to the 5' RACE reads. The data contain about 3,500 distinct CDR3 sequences, about 7.3% of them seen just once; the ten biggest clones take up 8% to 13%. Overall study results and limits: Expanded alpha and beta TCR counts within tumors tracked tumor mutation counts.

This specimen consisted of lung tumor tissue, obtained at surgery. The TCR sequence derives from a male donor with early-stage non-small cell lung cancer.

CDR3 bases: TGTGCCAGCAGCTTACCAGGGGATCCCATGGGGGATACGCAGTATTTT. Translated: CASSLPGDPMGDTQYF. The chain has TRBV7-4 and TRBJ2-3, with a tentative D call TRBD1 (6 bases). Germline-derived CDR1 and CDR2 are SGHVT and SQSDAQ. V was cut by 2 bases and J by 6 bases, with 18 bases left in between. This CDR3 is built from 16 residues.